These 3 T cell receptor beta chains were all obtained from the same sample, sequenced in a study of T-cell reconstitution after alpha-beta-depleted transplantation in children. Using unique molecular identifiers, the investigators prepared the TCRbeta library. TCRdb re-called the PCR reads through MiXCR, storing one row per CDR3 protein. The table has about 91,000 distinct CDR3 sequences, 6.5% to 8.5% seen once. Sample: PBMCs from the stem cell graft donor, taken from the stem cell graft. The receptors come from a human donor who donated a stem cell graft to a child with congenital amegakaryocytic thrombocytopenia.

Ten or more counts support this clonotype. The CDR3: CASSSGNSPLHF. The CDR3 nucleotides read TGTGCCAGCAGTTCCGGTAATTCACCCCTCCACTTT. The gene calls are TRBV12-3 or TRBV12-4 and TRBJ1-6; D is unresolved. This CDR3 spans 12 amino acids. V shed 4 bases and J shed 6 bases, with 4 bases lying between them.

This clonotype was detected many times. The genes are TRBV20-1 and TRBJ2-3; D uncertain. The V gene's germline CDR1 is DFQATT and CDR2 SNEGSKA (reference sequence). The CDR3 totals 11 residues. Trimming pared 7 bases from V and 6 bases from J, leaving 11 bases between. The CDR3 spells CSGELSDTQYF. DNA for the CDR3: TGCAGTGGCGAGTTGTCGGATACGCAGTATTTT.

This clonotype was found many times. This chain uses TRBV20-1 with TRBJ1-6; no firm D call. Trimming took off 0 bases at V and 7 bases at J, with 19 bases between the two ends. This CDR3 contains 17 residues. Germline CDR1 reads DFQATT; CDR2 reads SNEGSKA (reference sequence). As DNA, the CDR3 is TGCAGTGCTAGAGATTTGGCGGGTCTGGGTGTAAATTCACCCCTCCACTTT. Translated: CSARDLAGLGVNSPLHF.